This T cell receptor beta chain was captured by sequencing in a study of CD8 T cells in Susac syndrome (dated by TCRdb to between 2017 and 2020). About the investigation overall: Repertoire sequencing was used to test whether CD8+ T cell activation and differentiation in Susac syndrome was antigen driven.

RNA was extracted using the RNeasy kit, and about 0.45 to 1 ug of the RNA was reverse transcribed with random hexamers. The immunoSEQ multiplex PCR assay, covering 54 Vbeta and 13 Jbeta segments, was used to amplify TCR beta CDR3 regions. Bias from PCR amplification was corrected by using a synthetic template baseline for primer optimization and for computational correction. In the authors' own workflow: Reads were annotated to V, D and J genes according to IMGT and were analyzed with immunoSEQ Analyzer, with only productive sequences retained. To calculate clonality, Shannon entropy was normalized by log2 of the number of productive unique sequences and then subtracted from one. For each patient and control, public and private clones were evaluated within the 100 most prevalent clones. Clones were defined as Susac-specific if absent from the healthy and MS cohorts, from 1052 published viral clones and from other ImmuneACCESS disease sequences. TCRdb reran the public reads through fastp at Q25 and MiXCR, keeping productive beta chains. Rows are combined by CDR3 protein, so each entry shows the most common genes and DNA. TCRdb, rather than the study authors, made the V and J calls. The sample table contains a few hundred thousand distinct CDR3 sequences; only one count was recorded for just under 95% of them. Together, the top ten hold roughly 0.07% of the sample.

This clonotype was detected only once. This receptor's antigen is unknown. Base qualities are missing; no much larger clone stands one base away. A read on its own is weak evidence. High-throughput TCR beta sequencing profiled peripheral blood CD8+ and CD4+ T cells from healthy donors, Susac syndrome patients and multiple sclerosis patients. The multiple sclerosis controls were treatment-naive patients who had stable or active relapsing-remitting disease and met the revised McDonald criteria. Bulk CD8+ and CD4+ T cells were purified by magnetic negative isolation, while CD8+ TEMRA cells were enriched using FACS. Blood was collected in EDTA tubes and processed within 24 hours, with PBMCs isolated through density gradient centrifugation. PBMCs destined for TCR sequencing were cryopreserved in liquid nitrogen and later thawed in a 37 °C water bath. The sorted or isolated CD4+, CD8+ and CD8+ TEMRA cells had a purity of 90% or higher.

General findings and caveats noted by the study authors: The number of individuals in the TCR sequencing and HLA analysis was recognized as being relatively small.

The sequence derives from a human donor with multiple sclerosis. Input material: CD4+ T cells from PBMCs.

CDR3 sequence: CASSARTGTSSGGSQETQYF. The nucleotide sequence reads as follows: TGTGCCAGCAGCGCGCGAACCGGGACTAGCTCCGGGGGATCCCAAGAGACCCAGTACTTC. In this chain, TRBV9 is recombined with TRBJ2-5, with 9 bases in between that match TRBD2. The CDR3 starts with the cysteine, ends with the phenylalanine, and has 20 residues. Just CDR3 DNA is preserved here, 60 bases in frame from base 1. According to the germline V gene, CDR1 reads SGDLS and CDR2 reads YYNGEE. The germline V end is reduced by 3 bases and the J end by 1 base; junction bases left unmatched: 19. Supplemented by the reference TRBV9 and TRBJ2-5 proteins around the CDR3, the complete variable domain is DSGVTQTPKHLITATGQRVTLRCSPRSGDLSVYWYQQSLDQGLQFLIQYYNGEERAKGNILERFSAQQFPDLHSELNLSSLELGDSALYFCASSARTGTSSGGSQETQYFGPGTRLLVL.